These 29 T cell receptor beta chains were all obtained from the same sample, sequenced in a study of identical twins (TCRdb year 2016). The protocol used for the library was 5' RACE. Sequencer: Illumina HiSeq 2000. TCRdb applied fastp at Q25 and MiXCR to the public reads, then kept only in-frame beta chains. Every CDR3 protein is listed once, alongside the most common genes and DNA of its rows. The table for this sample lists about 690,000 distinct CDR3 sequences; over 20% of them were counted only once. Clones ranked in the top ten supply over 4% of the sample. This sample also belongs to another study, concerning T cells expressing NK-cell markers.

Sequencing was performed on PBMCs. All receptors come from a woman under 30 in good health.

This chain uses TRBV12-5 with TRBJ2-1; no reliable D call. The V gene lost 7 bases and the J gene lost 8 bases, with 9 bases spanning the gap. The CDR3 extends over 11 amino acids. The V gene's germline CDR1 is LGHNT and CDR2 FRNRAP. The CDR3 sequence is CASVLEYEQFF. CDR3 in DNA: TGTGCTAGTGTTCTCGAGTATGAGCAGTTCTTC.

The gene calls are TRBV20-1 and TRBJ2-1; tentatively, D is TRBD2 (6 bases). The V end lost 3 bases, the J end lost 6 bases, and 15 bases lay between the germline ends. The CDR3 runs to 14 residues. Germline CDR1 is DFQATT and CDR2 is SNEGSKA (reference sequence). CDR3 in amino acids: CSASRAWGVNEQFF. DNA for the CDR3: TGCAGTGCTAGCAGGGCATGGGGGGTCAATGAGCAGTTCTTC.

The gene calls are TRBV6-2 or TRBV6-3 and TRBJ2-7; 7 bases agree with TRBD2. V lost 2 bases, J lost 2 bases, and 3 bases stayed unmatched. The CDR3 has 14 residues. Looked up from germline, CDR1 is MNHEY and CDR2 is SVGEGT. CDR3 coding DNA: TGTGCCAGCAGTTACGGGGGGGTCGCCTACGAGCAGTACTTC. Its protein product is CASSYGGVAYEQYF.

The rearrangement uses TRBV20-1 and TRBJ2-7, with 7 bases that match TRBD2. Germline loops: CDR1 DFQATT, CDR2 SNEGSKA (reference sequence). The CDR3 extends over 15 amino acids. Trimming at V came to 1 base and at J to 7 bases, leaving 13 bases not matched to a gene. CDR3 in amino acids: CSARGAPSGAEEQYF. CDR3 nucleotides: TGCAGTGCTAGAGGTGCCCCAAGCGGGGCGGAGGAGCAGTACTTC.

This clonotype was recorded a few times. V usage is TRBV5-4 and J usage is TRBJ2-3, with D possibly called TRBD1 or TRBD2 (5 bases each). Germline V gene lookup returns CDR1 SGHNT and CDR2 YYREEE (reference sequence). The CDR3 extends over 16 amino acids. V lost 4 bases to trimming and J lost 2 bases, with 17 bases between them. CDR3 region: CASSPRHGGYTDTQYF. CDR3 nucleotide sequence: TGTGCCAGCAGCCCTCGTCATGGGGGTTACACAGATACGCAGTATTTT.

V usage is TRBV10-3 and J usage is TRBJ2-3; D possibly corresponds to TRBD1 (7 bases). CDR1 and CDR2 from the germline V gene are ENHRY and SYGVKD. The CDR3 consists of 16 residues. V was cut by 6 bases and J by 3 bases, with 19 bases left in between. The CDR3 bases are TGTGCCATCAGGACACAGGGGACTTTGGGGACAGATACGCAGTATTTT. Encoded protein: CAIRTQGTLGTDTQYF.

This clonotype turned up a few times. The chain is built from TRBV20-1 and TRBJ2-5; 10 nucleotides match TRBD2. This CDR3 is built from 13 residues. The germline gives CDR1 DFQATT, CDR2 SNEGSKA (reference sequence). V shed 5 bases, J shed 7 bases, and the junction held 7 bases outside the gene matches. CDR3 sequence (DNA): TGCAGTGCTCCCGAGGAGCGGGAGGGGACCCAGTACTTC. It translates to CSAPEEREGTQYF.

This clonotype showed up just a few times. This chain connects TRBV14 to TRBJ2-5; 9 bases agree with TRBD2. This CDR3 region has 13 residues. The germline CDR1 and CDR2 sequences are SGHDN and FVKESK. The ends lost 0 bases at V and 13 bases at J; junction bases unmatched: 6. The CDR3 DNA reads as TGTGCCAGCAGCCAAGACTGGACTAGCGCCCCGTACTTC. This gives the protein CASSQDWTSAPYF.

This clonotype was detected only a few times. This chain uses TRBV20-1 with TRBJ2-7; D not resolved. V lost 6 bases, J lost 5 bases, and 20 bases lay in between. Germline V gene sequence: CDR1 DFQATT, CDR2 SNEGSKA (reference sequence). The CDR3 is 14 residues long. The CDR3 coding sequence is TGCAGTGCGCCAACCGGGCAGTTATCCAACGAGCAGTACTTC. This encodes CSAPTGQLSNEQYF.

This chain links TRBV20-1 with TRBJ1-2, with D unclear. Trimming took off 0 bases at V and 4 bases at J, with 9 bases between the two ends. CDR3 length equals 13 residues. The germline V gene has CDR1 DFQATT and CDR2 SNEGSKA (reference sequence). CDR3: CSARDSGFYGYTF. The CDR3 nucleotides read TGCAGTGCTAGAGATAGCGGGTTCTATGGCTACACCTTC.

CDR3 bases: TGCAGTGCTAGTAGGCTAGCGGAAACTAGCACAGATACGCAGTATTTT. It codes for CSASRLAETSTDTQYF. This chain uses TRBV20-1 with TRBJ2-3; TRBD2 aligns across 7 bases. Trimming at V came to 3 bases and at J to 0 bases, leaving 9 bases not matched to a gene. The CDR3 contains 16 residues. Germline V gives CDR1 DFQATT, CDR2 SNEGSKA (reference sequence).

The chain employs TRBV5-6 and TRBJ2-7, with 10 bases that match TRBD1. V shed 3 bases and J 5 bases; nucleotides not matched to a gene: 5. Germline V gives CDR1 SGHDT, CDR2 YYEEEE. This CDR3 spans 14 amino acids. The CDR3: CASSSGTGVHEQYF. The CDR3 region has the DNA TGTGCCAGCAGCTCCGGGACAGGGGTCCACGAGCAGTACTTC.

This chain connects TRBV7-2 to TRBJ2-6; 7 nucleotides agree with TRBD1. The CDR3 consists of 17 residues. Germline values: CDR1 SGHTA, CDR2 FQGNSA. With 5 bases clipped from V and 0 bases from J, the junction kept 7 bases outside the gene matches. In DNA form, the CDR3 reads TGTGCCAGCAGCCGGGACAGCGTACGCTCTGGGGCCAACGTCCTGACTTTC. Translated: CASSRDSVRSGANVLTF.

This clonotype was observed a handful of times. This rearrangement joins TRBV6-1 to TRBJ2-7; a possible D gene is TRBD1 (6 bases). This CDR3 contains 13 residues. Trimming took off 9 bases at V and 4 bases at J, with 16 bases between the two ends. Per germline, CDR1 MNHNS and CDR2 SASEGT. CDR3 loop: CARGDTSFYEQYF. The CDR3 nucleotides are TGTGCCAGAGGGGACACTTCTTTTTACGAGCAGTACTTC.

This clonotype came up many times. The genes are TRBV20-1 and TRBJ2-3; TRBD1 matches at 8 bases. V shed 6 bases, J shed 6 bases, and the junction held 8 bases outside the gene matches. This CDR3 contains 13 residues. Germline V gene sequence: CDR1 DFQATT, CDR2 SNEGSKA (reference sequence). The CDR3 region has the DNA TGCAGTGCCAATCAGGGGGCGGGGGATACGCAGTATTTT. This translates into CSANQGAGDTQYF.

This clonotype has only a few counts. The gene calls are TRBV20-1 and TRBJ2-7; 9 positions agree with TRBD1. This CDR3 has 14 residues. Per germline, CDR1 DFQATT and CDR2 SNEGSKA (reference sequence). V gave up 5 bases and J gave up 3 bases; unmatched junction bases: 8. The CDR3 sequence is CSAVPGQGLYEQYF. For the CDR3, the DNA is TGCAGTGCTGTGCCGGGACAGGGCCTCTACGAGCAGTACTTC.

This clonotype was recorded at least ten times. V usage is TRBV21-1 and J usage is TRBJ2-7; the table's D call of TRBD2 was not tested on the DNA. TRBV21-1 is termed a pseudogene. The CDR3 totals 17 residues. The CDR3 DNA reads as TGTGCCAGCAGCGGAAAGGGACTAGCGGGCAACCACTACGAGCAGTACTTC. Translation gives CASSGKGLAGNHYEQYF.

This chain links TRBV23-1 with TRBJ1-1, with TRBD1 as a possible D gene (5 bases). TRBV23-1 is an ORF, with its function uncertain. The CDR3 runs 17 residues. V was shortened by 6 bases and J by 2 bases, with 22 bases between the two germline ends. The CDR3 sequence: CASRGPSDGEFNTEAFF. The CDR3 bases are TGCGCCAGCAGGGGACCGAGTGATGGGGAGTTTAACACTGAAGCTTTCTTT.

This clonotype was detected only a few times. CDR3 nucleotide sequence: TGTGCCAGCAGTGGCAGGGCAGGAGAAGCCAAAAACATTCAGTACTTC. Translated, it gives CASSGRAGEAKNIQYF. The chain uses TRBV12-3 or TRBV12-4 and TRBJ2-4, with a tentative D call TRBD1 (5 bases). V lost 5 bases and J lost 0, with 14 bases in between. The CDR3 totals 16 residues.

The chain recombines TRBV4-2 with TRBJ2-5, with D maybe TRBD2 (5 bases). Trimming took off 10 bases at V and 1 base at J, with 16 bases between the two ends. Per germline, CDR1 LGHNA and CDR2 YNFKEQ. This CDR3 contains 14 residues. The CDR3 spells CAMSPGRAQETQYF. CDR3 bases: TGTGCCATGAGCCCTGGGCGGGCCCAAGAGACCCAGTACTTC.

The chain employs TRBV27 and TRBJ2-7; D perhaps matches TRBD2 (6 bases). CDR1 and CDR2 (germline): MNHEY, SMNVEV (reference sequence). Trimming removed 6 bases from V and 2 bases from J, with 14 bases in between. This CDR3 spans 14 amino acids. CDR3 nucleotides: TGTGCCAGCAGGATGCGGGACGGTACCTACGAGCAGTACTTC. It specifies CASRMRDGTYEQYF.

A few counts support this clonotype. This chain joins TRBV7-9 and TRBJ2-1; TRBD2 agrees at 11 bases. V lost 5 bases, J lost 6 bases, and 12 bases stayed unmatched. CDR1 is SEHNR, CDR2 FQNEAQ, per germline (reference sequence). The CDR3 length is 17 residues. In nucleotides, the CDR3 is TGTGCCAGCAGCCCAGGAACTAGCGGGAGTTGGCGCAATGAGCAGTTCTTC. Its translation is CASSPGTSGSWRNEQFF.

V and J are TRBV2 and TRBJ2-1; tentatively, D is TRBD1 or TRBD2 (5 bases each). Germline CDR1 and CDR2: SNHLY and FYNNEI. The CDR3 loop spans 10 amino acids. V was clipped by 8 bases and J by 10 bases, with 9 bases between them. The CDR3 DNA reads as TGTGCCAGCTTCGGGACCGAGCAGTTCTTC. Translation: CASFGTEQFF.

This clonotype was detected a few times. CDR3 nucleotides: TGCAGTGCCCCCCACAGCACCGGGGAGCTGTTTTTT. This translates into CSAPHSTGELFF. The chain recombines TRBV20-1 with TRBJ2-2; D gene uncertain. V was pared by 6 bases and J by 4 bases, with 9 bases between. The germline CDR1 and CDR2 sequences are DFQATT and SNEGSKA (reference sequence). CDR3 length equals 12 residues.

The rearrangement links TRBV7-8 to TRBJ2-7; D is possibly TRBD1 (5 bases). CDR3 length: 12 residues. Trimming pared 1 base from V and 9 bases from J, leaving 10 bases between. The germline CDR1 and CDR2 sequences are SGHVS and FQNEAQ. CDR3: CASSLERGGQYF. The CDR3 DNA sequence: TGTGCCAGCAGCTTAGAAAGGGGTGGGCAGTACTTC. Full variable domain (rest looked up from reference TRBV7-8 and TRBJ2-7): GAGVSQSPRYKVAKRGQDVALRCDPISGHVSLFWYQQALGQGPEFLTYFQNEAQLDKSGLPSDRFFAERPEGSVSTLKIQRTQQEDSAVYLCASSLERGGQYFGPGTRLTVT.

This rearrangement joins TRBV5-1 to TRBJ2-7; the D gene is possibly TRBD1 (6 bases). V lost 0 bases to trimming and J lost 5 bases, with 12 bases between them. Germline V lookup: CDR1 SGHRS, CDR2 YFSETQ. There are 14 residues in the CDR3. In DNA, the CDR3 is TGCGCCAGCAGCTTGGTTGGCAGGGGCGACGAGCAGTACTTC. Amino acids: CASSLVGRGDEQYF.

In this sample, this clonotype turned up a few times. The chain employs TRBV5-8 and TRBJ2-1, with 7 positions matching TRBD1. CDR1 and CDR2 from the germline V gene are SGHTS and YDEGEE. J was trimmed by 4 bases and V by 0 bases; bases with no gene match: 4. This CDR3 contains 15 residues. The chain's CDR3 is CASSLAGTEYNEQFF. CDR3 DNA: TGTGCCAGCAGCTTGGCGGGGACAGAATACAATGAGCAGTTCTTC.

The table lists this clonotype with a few counts. This chain uses TRBV20-1 with TRBJ2-3; D is ambiguous. CDR1 and CDR2 (germline): DFQATT, SNEGSKA (reference sequence). This CDR3 is 10 amino acids long. V dropped 6 bases and J dropped 6 bases, with 7 bases sitting between them. CDR3 bases: TGCAGTGCCCAGCAGGATACGCAGTATTTT. Translating gives CSAQQDTQYF.

The rearrangement links TRBV5-1 to TRBJ2-3, with a possible D match to TRBD1 (5 bases). The CDR3 is 15 amino acids. Trimming removed 4 bases from V and 3 bases from J, with 15 bases in between. Germline CDR1 reads SGHRS; CDR2 reads YFSETQ. In DNA, the CDR3 is TGCGCCAGCAGCCGACAGCCCATGGGGACAGATACGCAGTATTTT. This encodes CASSRQPMGTDTQYF.